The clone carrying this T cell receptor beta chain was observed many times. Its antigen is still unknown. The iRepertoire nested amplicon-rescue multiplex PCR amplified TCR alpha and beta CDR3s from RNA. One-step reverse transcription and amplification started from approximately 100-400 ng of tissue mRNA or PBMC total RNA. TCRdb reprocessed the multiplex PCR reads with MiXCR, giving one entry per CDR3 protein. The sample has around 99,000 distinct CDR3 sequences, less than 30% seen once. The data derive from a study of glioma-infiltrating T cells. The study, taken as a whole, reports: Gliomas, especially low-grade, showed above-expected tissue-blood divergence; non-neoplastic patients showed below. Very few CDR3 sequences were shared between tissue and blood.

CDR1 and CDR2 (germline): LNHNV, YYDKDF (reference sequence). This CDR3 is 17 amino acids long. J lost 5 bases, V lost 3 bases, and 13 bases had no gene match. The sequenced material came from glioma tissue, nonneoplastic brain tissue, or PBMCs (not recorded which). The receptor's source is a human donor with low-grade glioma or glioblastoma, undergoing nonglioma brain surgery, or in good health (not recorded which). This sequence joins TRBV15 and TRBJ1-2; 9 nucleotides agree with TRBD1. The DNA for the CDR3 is TGTGCCACCAGCAGTCTTTTAACAGGGGGCCGGGGATATGGCTACACCTTC. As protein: CATSSLLTGGRGYGYTF.